The sequence of this T cell receptor beta chain was determined in a study of beta chain features in type 1 diabetes. Whole-study context: Patients did not differ from healthy donors in age, gender or cell yield.

General study points: VDJ junctions from type 1 diabetes patients carried fewer insertions and larger deletions. People with Type 1 diabetes carried modestly yet significantly shorter TCRB CDR3s in all four CD4+ subsets.

The CDR3 contains 15 residues. The junction had 9 bases not matched to a gene; V was cut back by 5 bases and J by 5 bases. Germline V gene sequence: CDR1 MNHEY, CDR2 SMNVEV (reference sequence). The authors reverse transcribed all of the isolated RNA, so sequencing captured expressed TCRB transcripts. Roughly 3.6 million reads was the average for naive, central memory and regulatory T cell samples. The protocol was immunoSEQ multiplex PCR, while the TCRdb copy is restricted to in-frame clones and leaves out a portion. The table lists about 260,000 clones, roughly 24% of them singletons, with approximately 0.011% in the top ten. This clone was seen more than once but under ten times. Its antigen remains unidentified.

The specimen sequenced was naive CD4+ T cells from blood. This chain joins TRBV27 and TRBJ2-1, with 7 bases identical to TRBD1. The TCR was taken from a woman between 25 and 40 years old with type 1 diabetes. This CDR3 is CASSKQTGTHNEQFF. CDR3 bases: TGTGCCAGCAGTAAACAGACAGGGACACACAATGAGCAGTTCTTC.